This is a list of T cell receptor beta chains from one sample in a study of T-cell reconstitution after alpha-beta-depleted transplantation in children. One entry per CDR3 protein results from TCRdb running MiXCR on the PCR reads. Counted here are some 600,000 distinct CDR3 sequences, 16% occurring once; the ten biggest clones make up 0.9% to 1.2%. This sample comprised PBMCs from the stem cell graft donor, obtained from the stem cell graft. The receptors were gathered from a human donor who donated a stem cell graft to a child with acute myeloid leukemia. CDR3s include the opening cysteine and the closing phenylalanine or tryptophan.

v_gene	j_gene	CDR3aa
TRBV12-3/TRBV12-4	TRBJ1-6	CASSLGGQGDSPLHF
TRBV20-1	TRBJ2-5	CSARPRTGGWETQYF
TRBV5-1	TRBJ2-2	CASSLVAAFSGELFF
TRBV5-1	TRBJ1-2	CASSLATDRRVNYGYTF
TRBV4-2	TRBJ2-5	CASSQLAGEETQYF
TRBV20-1	TRBJ2-3	CSGGNLAGEDTQYF
TRBV18	TRBJ2-6	CASSPPGVGANVLTF
TRBV7-9	TRBJ2-1	CASRSSGGKTGEQFF
TRBV20-1	TRBJ1-2	CSASLTGKRGSYGYTF
TRBV3-1	TRBJ1-1	CASGYRGRNTEAFF
TRBV6-5	TRBJ1-2	CASSYGTGEVYGYTF
TRBV7-2	TRBJ2-2	CASSLNRNTGELFF
TRBV20-1	TRBJ1-4	CSALDEKLFF
TRBV10-2	TRBJ1-2	CASSYGQTYGYTF
TRBV5-1	TRBJ2-7	CASRPDRDDEQYF
TRBV6-5	TRBJ2-3	CASSYFGQGSADTQYF
TRBV6-5	TRBJ2-3	CASSWTVQSTDTQYF